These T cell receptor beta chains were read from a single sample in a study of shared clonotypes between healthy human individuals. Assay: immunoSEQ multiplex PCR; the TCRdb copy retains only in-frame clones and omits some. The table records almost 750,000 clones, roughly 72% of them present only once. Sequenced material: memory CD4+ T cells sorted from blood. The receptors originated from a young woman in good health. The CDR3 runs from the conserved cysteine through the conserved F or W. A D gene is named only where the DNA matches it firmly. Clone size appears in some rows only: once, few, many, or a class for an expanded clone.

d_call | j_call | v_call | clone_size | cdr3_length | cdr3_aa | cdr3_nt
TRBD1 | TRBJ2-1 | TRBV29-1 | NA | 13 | CSVGNRGLTEQFF | TGCAGCGTTGGGAACAGGGGGCTTACTGAGCAGTTCTTC
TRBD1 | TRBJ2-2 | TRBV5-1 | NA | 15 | CASSPTGVVTGELFF | TGCGCCAGCAGCCCGACAGGGGTGGTCACCGGGGAGCTGTTTTTT
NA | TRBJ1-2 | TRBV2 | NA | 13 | CASYRGTGYGYTF | TGTGCCAGCTACCGGGGGACCGGCTATGGCTACACCTTC
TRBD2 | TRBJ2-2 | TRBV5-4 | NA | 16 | CASSRGLAGYAGELFF | TGTGCCAGCAGCCGCGGACTAGCGGGATATGCCGGGGAGCTGTTTTTT
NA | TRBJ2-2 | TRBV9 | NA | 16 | CASSVATASGTGELFF | TGTGCCAGCAGCGTAGCTACAGCATCGGGCACCGGGGAGCTGTTTTTT
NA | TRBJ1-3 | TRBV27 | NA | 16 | CASGTQGRVGGNTIYF | TGTGCCAGCGGAACCCAGGGAAGGGTCGGTGGAAACACCATATATTTT
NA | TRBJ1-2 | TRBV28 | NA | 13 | CASSFLYTDGYTF | TGTGCCAGCAGTTTCCTGTACACGGATGGCTACACCTTC
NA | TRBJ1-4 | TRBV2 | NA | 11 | CASKGSIKLFF | TGTGCCAGCAAAGGCAGCATAAAACTGTTTTTT
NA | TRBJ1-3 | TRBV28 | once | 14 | CASIPQDSGNTIYF | TGTGCCAGCATACCCCAGGACTCTGGAAACACCATATATTTT
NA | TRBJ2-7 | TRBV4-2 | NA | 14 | CASSQEPGQIEQYF | TGTGCCAGCAGCCAAGAACCCGGACAAATCGAGCAGTACTTC
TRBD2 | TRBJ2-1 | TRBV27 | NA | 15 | CASSDLGLAGVEQFF | TGTGCCAGCAGTGACCTGGGACTAGCGGGTGTTGAGCAGTTCTTC
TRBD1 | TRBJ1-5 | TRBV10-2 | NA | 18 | CASRESKGQSYSNQPQHF | TGCGCCAGCAGAGAATCCAAGGGACAGTCTTATAGCAATCAGCCCCAGCATTTT
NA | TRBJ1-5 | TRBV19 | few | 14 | CASTGWGINQPQHF | TGTGCCAGTACCGGTTGGGGCATAAATCAGCCCCAGCATTTT
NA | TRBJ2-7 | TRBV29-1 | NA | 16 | CSVLGRASGISYEQYF | TGCAGCGTCCTGGGGCGGGCTAGTGGGATCTCCTACGAGCAGTACTTC
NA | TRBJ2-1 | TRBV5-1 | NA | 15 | CASSKADALYNEQFF | TGCGCCAGCAGCAAAGCGGATGCCCTCTACAATGAGCAGTTCTTC
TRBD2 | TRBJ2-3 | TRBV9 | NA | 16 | CASSAEGAGTTDTQYF | TGTGCCAGCAGCGCCGAGGGAGCGGGGACCACAGATACGCAGTATTTT
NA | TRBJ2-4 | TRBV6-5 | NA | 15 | CASSPFGEAKNIQYF | TGTGCCAGCAGCCCGTTTGGGGAGGCCAAAAACATTCAGTACTTC
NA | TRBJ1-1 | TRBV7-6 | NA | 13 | CASSQAMNTEAFF | TGTGCCAGCAGCCAAGCCATGAACACTGAAGCTTTCTTT
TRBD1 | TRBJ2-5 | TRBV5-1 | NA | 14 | CASSRDRGRETQYF | TGCGCCAGCAGCAGGGACAGGGGGCGAGAGACCCAGTACTTC
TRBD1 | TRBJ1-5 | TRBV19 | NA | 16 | CASIKGTADSNQPQHF | TGTGCCAGTATCAAAGGGACAGCCGATAGCAATCAGCCCCAGCATTTT
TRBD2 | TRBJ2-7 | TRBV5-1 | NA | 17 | CASSPGKFSGRNYEQYF | TGCGCCAGCAGCCCCGGAAAGTTTAGCGGGAGGAACTACGAGCAGTACTTC
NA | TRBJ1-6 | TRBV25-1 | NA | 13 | CASSVGWNSPLHF | TGTGCCAGCAGTGTAGGATGGAATTCACCCCTCCACTTT
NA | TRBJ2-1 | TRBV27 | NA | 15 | CASSLGPSWENEQFF | TGTGCCAGCAGTTTAGGGCCATCCTGGGAAAATGAGCAGTTCTTC
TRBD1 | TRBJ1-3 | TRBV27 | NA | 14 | CASRRTGYGNTIYF | TGTGCCAGCAGGAGGACAGGGTACGGAAACACCATATATTTT
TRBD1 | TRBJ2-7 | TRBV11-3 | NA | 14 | CASSLTGATHEQYF | TGTGCCAGCAGCTTAACAGGGGCCACCCACGAGCAGTACTTC
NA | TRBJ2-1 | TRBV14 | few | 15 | CASSQGPATARGQFF | TGTGCCAGCAGCCAAGGTCCGGCAACCGCACGCGGGCAGTTCTTC
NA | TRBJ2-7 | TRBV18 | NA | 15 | CASSLTGEGIYEQYF | TGTGCCAGCTCTCTGACAGGGGAGGGCATCTACGAGCAGTACTTC
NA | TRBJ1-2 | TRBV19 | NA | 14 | CASSEGGPFYGYTF | TGTGCCAGTAGCGAGGGAGGACCTTTCTATGGCTACACCTTC
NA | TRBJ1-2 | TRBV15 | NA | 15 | CATSRDAGAPYGYTF | TGTGCCACCAGCAGGGATGCGGGGGCCCCCTATGGCTACACCTTC
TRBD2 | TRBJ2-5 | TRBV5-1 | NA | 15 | CASSYSGTSQETQYF | TGCGCCAGCAGCTATAGCGGGACTAGCCAGGAGACCCAGTACTTC
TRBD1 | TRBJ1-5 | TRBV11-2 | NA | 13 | CASSRDRDQPQHF | TGTGCCAGCAGCAGGGACAGGGATCAGCCCCAGCATTTT
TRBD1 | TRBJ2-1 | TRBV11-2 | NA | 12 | CASSFDRDEQFF | TGTGCCAGCAGCTTCGACAGGGATGAGCAGTTCTTC
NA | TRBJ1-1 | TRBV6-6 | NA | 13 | CASSTTEYTEAFF | TGTGCCAGCAGTACCACAGAGTACACTGAAGCTTTCTTT
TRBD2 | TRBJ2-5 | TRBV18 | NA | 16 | CASSLSGTSGKQTQYF | TGTGCCAGCTCCCTGTCTGGGACTAGCGGGAAACAGACCCAGTACTTC
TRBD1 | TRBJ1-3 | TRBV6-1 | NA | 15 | CASRRTGGLGNTIYF | TGTGCCAGCAGACGAACAGGGGGCCTTGGAAACACCATATATTTT
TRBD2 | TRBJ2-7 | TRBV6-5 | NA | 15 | CASSLGLAVAYEQYF | TGTGCCAGCAGCCTGGGACTAGCGGTAGCCTACGAGCAGTACTTC
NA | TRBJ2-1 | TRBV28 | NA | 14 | CASRPGHTTPEQFF | TGTGCCAGCAGACCGGGACACACTACCCCTGAGCAGTTCTTC
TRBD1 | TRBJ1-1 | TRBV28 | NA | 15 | CASSPASGGYTEAFF | TGTGCCAGCAGTCCCGCCTCAGGGGGCTACACTGAAGCTTTCTTT
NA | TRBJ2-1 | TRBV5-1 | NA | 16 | CASSGASGRGNNEQFF | TGCGCCAGCAGCGGGGCTTCGGGGCGCGGAAACAATGAGCAGTTCTTC
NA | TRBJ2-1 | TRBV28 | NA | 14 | CASRGLASYNEQFF | TGTGCCAGCAGAGGCCTAGCGTCCTACAATGAGCAGTTCTTC
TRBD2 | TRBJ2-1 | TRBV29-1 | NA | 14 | CSTTTSGRGNEQFF | TGCAGCACCACGACTAGCGGGCGGGGCAATGAGCAGTTCTTC
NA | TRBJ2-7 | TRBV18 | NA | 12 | CASSPRGYEQYF | TGTGCCAGCTCGCCCAGGGGCTACGAGCAGTACTTC
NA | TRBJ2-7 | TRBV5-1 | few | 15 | CASSVDRSVSYEQYF | TGCGCCAGCAGCGTGGACAGATCGGTCTCCTACGAGCAGTACTTC
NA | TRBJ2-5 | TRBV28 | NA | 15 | CASSTPGRGGETQYF | TGTGCCAGCAGTACCCCGGGCAGGGGGGGAGAGACCCAGTACTTC
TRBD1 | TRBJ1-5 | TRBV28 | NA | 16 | CASSLPVRTGPQPQHF | TGTGCCAGCAGTTTACCCGTTAGGACAGGGCCTCAGCCCCAGCATTTT
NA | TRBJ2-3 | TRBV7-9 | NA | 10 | CASSSNTQYF | TGTGCCAGCAGCTCCAATACGCAGTATTTT
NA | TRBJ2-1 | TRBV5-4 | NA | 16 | CASSQMGRADYNEQFF | TGTGCCAGCAGCCAGATGGGCAGGGCGGACTACAATGAGCAGTTCTTC
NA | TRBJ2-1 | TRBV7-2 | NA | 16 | CASSLAWGNSYNEQFF | TGTGCCAGCAGCCTGGCGTGGGGGAACTCCTACAATGAGCAGTTCTTC
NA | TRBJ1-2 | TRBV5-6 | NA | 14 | CASSFRTANYGYTF | TGTGCCAGCAGCTTTAGGACGGCTAACTATGGCTACACCTTC
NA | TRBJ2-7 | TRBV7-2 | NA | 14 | CASSSYLSTYEQYF | TGTGCCAGCAGCTCTTACCTCTCGACCTACGAGCAGTACTTC
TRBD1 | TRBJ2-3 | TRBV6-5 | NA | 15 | CASHRGAESTDTQYF | TGTGCCAGCCACAGGGGAGCCGAAAGCACAGATACGCAGTATTTT
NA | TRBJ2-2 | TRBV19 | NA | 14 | CASSIYQNRGELFF | TGTGCCAGTAGTATTTATCAGAACCGGGGGGAGCTGTTTTTT
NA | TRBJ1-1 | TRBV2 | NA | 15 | CASSKDDRLNTEAFF | TGTGCCAGCAGTAAAGACGACCGATTGAACACTGAAGCTTTCTTT
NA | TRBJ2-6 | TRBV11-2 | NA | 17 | CASSSGDALSGANVLTF | TGTGCCAGCAGCTCGGGGGACGCTCTCTCTGGGGCCAACGTCCTGACTTTC
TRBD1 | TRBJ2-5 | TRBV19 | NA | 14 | CASTPGTGGIEQYF | TGTGCCTCGACTCCCGGGACAGGGGGCATTGAGCAGTACTTC
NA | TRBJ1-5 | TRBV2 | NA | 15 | CASSEIGTSNQPQHF | TGTGCCAGCAGTGAAATCGGGACAAGCAATCAGCCCCAGCATTTT
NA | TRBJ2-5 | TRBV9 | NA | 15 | CASTRGGGTQETQYF | TGTGCCAGCACCCGGGGAGGGGGCACCCAAGAGACCCAGTACTTC
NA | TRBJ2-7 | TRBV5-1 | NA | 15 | CASSPSPGVSYEQYF | TGCGCCAGCAGCCCTAGTCCGGGAGTATCCTACGAGCAGTACTTC
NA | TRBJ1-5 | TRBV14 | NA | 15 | CASSQGSGVNQPQHF | TGTGCCAGCAGCCAAGGGAGCGGGGTTAATCAGCCCCAGCATTTT
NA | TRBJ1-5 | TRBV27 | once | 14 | CASSFSEENQPQHF | TGTGCCAGCAGTTTTTCAGAGGAAAATCAGCCCCAGCATTTT